This T cell receptor beta chain was profiled in a study of human T cells and chemical hapten exposure. About the study: Slight volume differences across pooled libraries mainly accounted for varying per-sample TCR yields.

Note on this clonotype: Antigen specificity is unknown.

V was shortened by 0 bases and J by 2 bases, with 12 bases between the two germline ends. The CDR3 spans 16 residues. CDR1 and CDR2 (germline): LGHDT, YNNKEL (reference sequence). Study observations and caveats: High-frequency TCRs, those above 1 in 1000, stayed the same after DPC sensitization.

Noted time point: healthy volunteer bleed at 2 weeks. Unfractionated whole blood yielded total RNA. The library tagged each cDNA molecule with unique molecular identifiers. Via MiXCR, TCRdb re-called the RACE reads, giving one row per CDR3 protein. The sample carries about 45,000 distinct CDR3 sequences, about 4.5% recorded once. The chain has TRBV3-1 and TRBJ2-3; no reliable D call. The source of this sequence is a human donor in good health. Some clones in this sample may be carry-over from other donors' samples. The sample was whole blood. In DNA, the CDR3 is TGTGCCAGCAGCCAAGATTGGTGGGCGATCACAGATACGCAGTATTTT. It is translated as CASSQDWWAITDTQYF.